These 15 T cell receptor beta chains were all obtained from the same sample, sequenced in a study of control samples from healthy donors and cancer patients. Here immunoSEQ multiplex PCR was the method, and the copy in TCRdb shows in-frame clones only, minus some. This table has approximately 59,000 clones, approximately 89% appearing once. The sample comprised PBMCs. These receptors came from an older woman with lung cancer.

This chain connects TRBV7-2 to TRBJ2-3, with 9 positions matching TRBD2. Germline values: CDR1 SGHTA, CDR2 FQGNSA. CDR3 size: 17 residues. J gave up 0 bases and V 1 base, and 5 bases lay outside the gene matches. CDR3 sequence (DNA): TGTGCCAGCAGCTTAGTGGCTAGCGGGGCTAGCACAGATACGCAGTATTTT. Its translation: CASSLVASGASTDTQYF.

V gene TRBV30 combines with J gene TRBJ2-7; TRBD1 matches 10 bases. The CDR3 runs 14 residues. CDR1 and CDR2 (germline): GTSNPN, SVGIG (reference sequence). The V and J ends lost 2 bases and 2 bases, in that order; junction bases with no gene match: 3. The CDR3 bases are TGTGCCTGGAGTCGGGACAGGGGCCCCTACGAGCAGTACTTC. Translation gives CAWSRDRGPYEQYF.

The genes are TRBV5-1 and TRBJ1-6; no clear D. V was cut by 3 bases and J by 11 bases, with 18 bases left in between. This CDR3 has 15 residues. Germline V gene data show CDR1 as SGHRS and CDR2 as YFSETQ. CDR3 bases: TGCGCCAGCAGCTCCCGGGAGAGCTCCACGGCACCCCTCCACTTT. This encodes CASSSRESSTAPLHF. Full variable domain (remainder filled in from reference TRBV5-1 and TRBJ1-6): KAGVTQTPRYLIKTRGQQVTLSCSPISGHRSVSWYQQTPGQGLQFLFEYFSETQRNKGNFPGRFSGRQFSNSRSEMNVSTLELGDSALYLCASSSRESSTAPLHFGNGTRLTVT.

The rearrangement links TRBV11-3 to TRBJ1-1, with a tentative D call TRBD1 (5 bases). Per germline, CDR1 SGHNT and CDR2 YENEEA. The CDR3 runs 13 residues. The V and J ends lost 5 bases and 2 bases respectively, with 9 bases between them. CDR3 coding DNA: TGTGCCAGCAGCCAGGGTTTCAACACTGAAGCTTTCTTT. Protein product: CASSQGFNTEAFF.

This chain connects TRBV5-5 to TRBJ1-3; 8 bases match TRBD1. The germline gives CDR1 SGHKS, CDR2 YYEKEE (reference sequence). This CDR3 is 16 amino acids long. V was clipped by 1 base and J by 0 bases; unmatched bases: 3. CDR3 sequence: CASSLWQGASGNTIYF. In DNA form, the CDR3 reads TGTGCCAGCAGCTTGTGGCAGGGGGCCTCTGGAAACACCATATATTTT.

The chain couples TRBV7-2 to TRBJ1-3; D not certain. V shed 2 bases and J shed 2 bases, with 10 bases lying between them. This CDR3 spans 15 amino acids. CDR1 and CDR2 (germline): SGHTA, FQGNSA. The CDR3 DNA follows: TGTGCCAGCAGCTTAATGCCGGGGACTGGAAACACCATATATTTT. Its protein product is CASSLMPGTGNTIYF.

The V and J genes are TRBV3-1 (or the pseudogene TRBV3-2) and TRBJ1-5; D is perhaps TRBD1 (5 bases). This CDR3 region has 13 residues. Germline V gene lookup returns CDR1 LGHDT and CDR2 YNNKEL (reference sequence). V was trimmed by 4 bases and J by 5 bases, leaving 9 bases between them. In nucleotides, the CDR3 is TGTGCCAGCAGCCTGGGACCGGATCAGCCCCAGCATTTT. It is translated as CASSLGPDQPQHF.

The rearrangement joins TRBV29-1 to TRBJ2-1; 8 positions match TRBD2. J was trimmed by 7 bases and V by 1 base; bases with no gene match: 6. The CDR3 consists of 14 residues. Germline V gene sequence: CDR1 SQVTM, CDR2 ANQGSEA. The CDR3 nucleotides are TGCAGCGTTGAAGTGCGGGAGGTCATGAATGAGCAGTTCTTC. Its translation is CSVEVREVMNEQFF.

The chain combines TRBV4-1 with TRBJ2-5; tentative D call: TRBD2 (5 bases). The CDR3 runs to 13 residues. Germline loops: CDR1 MGHRA, CDR2 YSYEKL. Between the trimmed V and J ends, which lost 4 bases and 5 bases, there was a span of 11 bases. The CDR3 is CASSRLLGETQYF. The CDR3 DNA follows: TGCGCCAGCAGCCGCCTACTAGGGGAGACCCAGTACTTC.

V is TRBV18 and J is TRBJ2-5; no reliable D call. Trimming stripped 1 base from V and 1 base from J, with 7 bases between. From germline, CDR1 is KGHSH and CDR2 LQKENI. There are 14 residues in the CDR3. The CDR3 is CASSPQLAQETQYF. The CDR3 DNA reads TGTGCCAGCTCACCACAGTTGGCCCAAGAGACCCAGTACTTC.

Here the CDR3 DNA reads TGTGCCAGCAGCTTAGAGGCGGGACCCCTCCACTTT. Translation gives CASSLEAGPLHF. V is TRBV7-2 and J is TRBJ1-6; D is uncertain. Trimming shortened V by 1 base and J by 12 bases, and 7 bases separated the two germline ends. The germline gives CDR1 SGHTA, CDR2 FQGNSA. CDR3 length equals 12 residues.

V and J are TRBV24-1 and TRBJ2-1, with 13 bases that match TRBD2. The V gene end was trimmed by 3 bases and the J gene end by 9 bases; junction bases not matched to a gene: 7. Per the germline V gene, CDR1 is KGHDR and CDR2 is SFDVKD. The CDR3 loop spans 16 amino acids. The CDR3 region is CATSDSTSGREFEQFF. The CDR3 coding sequence is TGTGCCACCAGTGATAGCACTAGCGGGAGGGAGTTTGAGCAGTTCTTC.

This clone was found a few times. The rearrangement links TRBV7-9 to TRBJ1-2; D ambiguous. The CDR3 length is 14 residues. Germline V gene data show CDR1 as SEHNR and CDR2 as FQNEAQ (reference sequence). The ends were cut back, 3 bases at V and 8 bases at J, with 16 bases in the middle. CDR3 in amino acids: CASSLIGALTGYTF. CDR3 DNA: TGTGCCAGCAGCTTGATCGGAGCTTTAACGGGCTACACCTTC. The full variable domain, its missing parts supplied by reference TRBV7-9 and TRBJ1-2, is DTGVSQNPRHKITKRGQNVTFRCDPISEHNRLYWYRQTLGQGPEFLTYFQNEAQLEKSRLLSDRFSAERPKGSFSTLEIQRTEQGDSAMYLCASSLIGALTGYTFGSGTRLTVV.

The chain links TRBV13 to TRBJ2-7, with a weak D call TRBD2 (6 bases). Germline values: CDR1 PRHDT, CDR2 FYEKMQ (reference sequence). The CDR3 loop spans 15 amino acids. Trimming removed 5 bases from V and 3 bases from J, with 17 bases in between. The CDR3 region has the DNA TGTGCCAGCAGCCCGAACCCGGGACTTTACTACGAGCAGTACTTC. Translated, it gives CASSPNPGLYYEQYF.

The chain combines TRBV11-3 with TRBJ2-3; the match to TRBD2 covers 8 bases. V was pared by 5 bases and J by 0 bases, with 4 bases of the junction left unmatched. Germline CDR1 is SGHNT and CDR2 is YENEEA. The CDR3 loop spans 15 amino acids. CDR3 nucleotide sequence: TGTGCCAGCAGCAGAGCGGGAGTAAGCACAGATACGCAGTATTTT. Its translation is CASSRAGVSTDTQYF.